This entry is about one T cell receptor beta chain. The protocol was immunoSEQ multiplex PCR, while the TCRdb copy is restricted to in-frame clones and leaves out a portion. Of more than 100,000 clones listed, approximately 83% are singletons. The record originates from a study of blood T cell repertoires in COVID-19. Study-wide context: Acute and convalescent COVID-19 specimens originated in the United States, Italy and Spain. PBMCs, B-cell-depleted T cells, or T cells were the source of the cDNA or gDNA that made up the material.

Per germline, CDR1 MNHNY and CDR2 SVGAGI (reference sequence). V was pared by 5 bases and J by 3 bases, with 8 bases between. The CDR3 is 13 residues long. The receptor was isolated from a man older than 75 with acute or convalescent COVID-19. This sequence joins TRBV6-6 and TRBJ2-1; a weak D match, TRBD2 (6 bases). Sequenced material: peripheral blood. The CDR3 bases are TGTGCCAGCAGTACGACTAGCTACAATGAGCAGTTCTTC. Its translation: CASSTTSYNEQFF.